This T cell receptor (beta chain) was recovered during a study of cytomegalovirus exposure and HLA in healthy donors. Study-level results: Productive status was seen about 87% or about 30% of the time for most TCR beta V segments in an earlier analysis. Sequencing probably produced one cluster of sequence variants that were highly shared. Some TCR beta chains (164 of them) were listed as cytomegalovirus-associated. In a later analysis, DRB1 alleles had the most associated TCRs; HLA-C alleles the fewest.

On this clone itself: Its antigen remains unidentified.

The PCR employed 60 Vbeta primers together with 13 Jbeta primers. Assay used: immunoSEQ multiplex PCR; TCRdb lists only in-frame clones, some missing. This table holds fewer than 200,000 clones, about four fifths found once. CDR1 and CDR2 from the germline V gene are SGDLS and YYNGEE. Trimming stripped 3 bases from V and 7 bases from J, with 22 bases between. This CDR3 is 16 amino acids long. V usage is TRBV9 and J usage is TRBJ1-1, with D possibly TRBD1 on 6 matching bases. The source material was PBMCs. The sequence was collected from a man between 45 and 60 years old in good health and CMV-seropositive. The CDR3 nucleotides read TGTGCCAGCAGCGGGCCGGCTCAAACAGGGTACGGTGAAGCTTTCTTT. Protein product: CASSGPAQTGYGEAFF.